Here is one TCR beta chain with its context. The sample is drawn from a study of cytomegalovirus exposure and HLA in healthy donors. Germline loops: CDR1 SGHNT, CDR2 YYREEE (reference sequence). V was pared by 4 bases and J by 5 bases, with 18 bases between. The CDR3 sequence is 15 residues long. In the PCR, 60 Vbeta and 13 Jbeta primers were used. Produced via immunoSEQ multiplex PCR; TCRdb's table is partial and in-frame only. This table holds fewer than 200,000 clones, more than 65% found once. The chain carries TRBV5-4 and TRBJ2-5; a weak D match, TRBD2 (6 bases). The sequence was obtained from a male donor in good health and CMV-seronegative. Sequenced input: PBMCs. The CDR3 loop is CASSTGNLGGETQYF. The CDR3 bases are TGTGCCAGCAGCACCGGGAATCTTGGGGGGGAGACCCAGTACTTC.